The rows below give T cell receptor beta chains drawn from one sample of a study of T cell changes during pregnancy in multiple sclerosis. Sequencing was performed with immunoSEQ multiplex PCR; in TCRdb, only in-frame clones are kept and a portion is missing. The sample comprises over 55,000 clones, approximately 87% of which are singletons, and roughly 5.3% rests with the top ten. Source material: peripheral blood from another person, used as feeder cells. Every receptor here comes from a human donor whose cells served as feeder cells for cultures in a pregnancy study. CDR3s include the opening cysteine and the closing phenylalanine or tryptophan.

V gene	J gene	CDR3 protein
TRBV5-6	TRBJ2-5	CASSTPRGTGETQYF
TRBV7-3	TRBJ1-1	CASSQQGAGTEAFF
TRBV28	TRBJ1-4	CASSLGASGSNEKLFF
TRBV4-2	TRBJ2-2	CASSPAFRITGELFF
TRBV11-2	TRBJ1-3	CASSLVLGQLNSGNTIYF
TRBV5-1	TRBJ2-3	CASSPLLGQAMDTQYF
TRBV7-9	TRBJ1-1	CASSWSGTGPEAFF
TRBV7-9	TRBJ1-4	CASSLARPARNEKLFF
TRBV29-1	TRBJ2-1	CSLGLGSREYNEQFF
TRBV28	TRBJ2-4	CASSLRGLNIQYF
TRBV5-1	TRBJ2-5	CASSLAVRALQETQYF
TRBV7-9	TRBJ2-7	CASSLQGVSSYEQYF
TRBV5-4	TRBJ1-6	CASNLRGGGNSPLHF
TRBV7-9	TRBJ2-1	CASSLTAGGSYNEQFF
TRBV9	-	CASSVTPKGVSSYEQYF
TRBV5-1	TRBJ2-3	CASSLAGDGDTQYF
TRBV28	TRBJ2-7	CASSRTGTTAYEQYF
TRBV6-6	TRBJ1-1	CASKGSDRGNTEAFF
TRBV6-5	TRBJ2-7	CASSYSSGQVIYEQYF
TRBV5-6	TRBJ2-2	CASSFSGGETGELFF
TRBV4-3	TRBJ2-3	CASSPSGWREGADTQYF
TRBV4-2	TRBJ2-1	CASSQDSGNYNEQFF
TRBV29-1	TRBJ2-7	CSVEDRASYEQYF
TRBV5-4	TRBJ1-5	CASSLGTGGSNQPQHF
TRBV6-5	TRBJ2-5	CASSYSVAQGETQYF
TRBV25-1	TRBJ2-1	CASWDYYNEQFF